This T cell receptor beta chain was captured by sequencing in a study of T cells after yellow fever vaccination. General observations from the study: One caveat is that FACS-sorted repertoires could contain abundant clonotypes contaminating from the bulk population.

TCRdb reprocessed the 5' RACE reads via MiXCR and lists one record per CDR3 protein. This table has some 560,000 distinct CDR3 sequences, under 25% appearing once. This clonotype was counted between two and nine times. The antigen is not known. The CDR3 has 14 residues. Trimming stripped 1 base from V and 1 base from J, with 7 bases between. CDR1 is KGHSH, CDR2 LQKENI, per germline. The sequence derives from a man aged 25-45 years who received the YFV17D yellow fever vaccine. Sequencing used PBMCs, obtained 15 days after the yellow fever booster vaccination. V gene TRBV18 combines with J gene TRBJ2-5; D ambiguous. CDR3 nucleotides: TGTGCCAGCTCACCACTTGTTGCCCAAGAGACCCAGTACTTC. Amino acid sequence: CASSPLVAQETQYF.